The TCR beta chain under discussion was sequenced for a study of breast tumors, draining lymph nodes, adjacent tissues. Study-wide results and caveats: Data only fit, rather than demonstrated, lymph node origin of most tumor T cells. Tumor TCR diversity was below lymph nodes but above nontumor tissue. Most tumor T cells seemingly derive from lymph node, then expand in tumor. Compared with basal-like, luminal-like tumors shared significantly more repertoire with nontumor tissue.

At least ten counts were recorded for this clonotype. Its antigen remains unknown. The conserved final phenylalanine or tryptophan is absent from the CDR3, which likely points to a read error. V lost 7 bases and J 2 bases, leaving 18 bases between the germline ends. Germline V gene data show CDR1 as SEHNR and CDR2 as FQNEAQ (reference sequence). This CDR3 has 15 residues. Each CDR3 protein is one row after TCRdb ran MiXCR on the multiplex PCR reads. The table includes about 180,000 distinct CDR3 sequences, roughly a third detected once. Samples came from axillary lymph nodes draining the breast cancer.

The receptor comes from a female donor with breast cancer. Some clones in this sample may be carry-over from other donors' samples. V and J are TRBV7-9 and TRBJ2-7; the D gene is possibly TRBD2 (5 bases). Material: axillary lymph node tissue. The CDR3 here is CASTGEDRGTYEQYL. In DNA, the CDR3 is TGTGCCAGCACTGGAGAAGACCGGGGAACCTACGAGCAGTACCTC.